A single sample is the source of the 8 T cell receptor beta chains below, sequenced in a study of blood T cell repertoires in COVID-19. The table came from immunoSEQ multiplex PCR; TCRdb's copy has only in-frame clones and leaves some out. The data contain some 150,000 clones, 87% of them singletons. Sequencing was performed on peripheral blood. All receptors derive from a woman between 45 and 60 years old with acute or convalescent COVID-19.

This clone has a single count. For the CDR3, the DNA is TGTGCCAGTAGTGCCCGGACCGGGACAGCGAACACTGAAGCTTTCTTT. It yields the protein CASSARTGTANTEAFF. The chain has TRBV19 and TRBJ1-1; 7 bases are shared with TRBD1. CDR1 and CDR2 from the germline V gene are LNHDA and SQIVND (reference sequence). With 5 bases clipped from V and 1 base from J, the junction kept 10 bases outside the gene matches. This CDR3 comprises 16 residues. Based on the CDR3 plus reference TRBV19 and TRBJ1-1, the full variable domain is DGGITQSPKYLFRKEGQNVTLSCEQNLNHDAMYWYRQDPGQGLRLIYYSQIVNDFQKGDIAEGYSVSREKKESFPLTVTSAQKNPTAFYLCASSARTGTANTEAFFGQGTRLTVV.

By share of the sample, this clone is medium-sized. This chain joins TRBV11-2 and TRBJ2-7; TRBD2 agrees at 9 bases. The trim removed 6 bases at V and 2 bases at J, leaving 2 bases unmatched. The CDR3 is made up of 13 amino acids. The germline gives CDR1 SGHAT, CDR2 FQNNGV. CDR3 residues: CASRQRGAYEQYF. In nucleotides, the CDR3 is TGTGCCAGCAGGCAGCGGGGGGCCTACGAGCAGTACTTC.

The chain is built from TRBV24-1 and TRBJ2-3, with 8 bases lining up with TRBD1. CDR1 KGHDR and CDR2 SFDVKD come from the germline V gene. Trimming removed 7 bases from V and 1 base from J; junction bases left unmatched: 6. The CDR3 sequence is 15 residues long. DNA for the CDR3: TGTGCCACCAGCGTTCCGGGACAGGGCACAGATACGCAGTATTTT. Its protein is CATSVPGQGTDTQYF.

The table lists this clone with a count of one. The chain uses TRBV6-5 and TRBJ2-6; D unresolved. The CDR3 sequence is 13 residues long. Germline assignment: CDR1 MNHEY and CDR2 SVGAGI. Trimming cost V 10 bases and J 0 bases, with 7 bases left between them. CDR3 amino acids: CATRSSGANVLTF. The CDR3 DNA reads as TGTGCCACCCGGAGCTCTGGGGCCAACGTCCTGACTTTC.

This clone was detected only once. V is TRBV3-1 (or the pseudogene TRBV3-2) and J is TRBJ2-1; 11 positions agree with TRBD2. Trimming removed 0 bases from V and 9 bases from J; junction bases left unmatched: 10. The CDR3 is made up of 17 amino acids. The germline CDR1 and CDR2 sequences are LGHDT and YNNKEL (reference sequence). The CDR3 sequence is CASSQDRYSGGATEQFF. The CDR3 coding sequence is TGTGCCAGCAGCCAAGATAGGTATAGCGGGGGGGCTACTGAGCAGTTCTTC.

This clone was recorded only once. The CDR3 protein is CASSFTGSGANVLTF. The CDR3 DNA is TGTGCCAGCAGCTTCACAGGCTCTGGGGCCAACGTCCTGACTTTC. The V call is TRBV5-6, the J call TRBJ2-6; weak D call: TRBD1 (5 bases). V was trimmed by 2 bases and J by 0 bases, leaving 6 bases between them. The CDR3 sequence is 15 residues long. Germline V gene data show CDR1 as SGHDT and CDR2 as YYEEEE.

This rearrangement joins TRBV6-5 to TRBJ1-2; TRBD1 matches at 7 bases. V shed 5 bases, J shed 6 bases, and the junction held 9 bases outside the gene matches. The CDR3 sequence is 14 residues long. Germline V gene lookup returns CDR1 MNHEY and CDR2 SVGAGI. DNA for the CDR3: TGTGCCAGCAGTACCCCCACAGGGGCTAATGGCTACACCTTC. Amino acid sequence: CASSTPTGANGYTF.

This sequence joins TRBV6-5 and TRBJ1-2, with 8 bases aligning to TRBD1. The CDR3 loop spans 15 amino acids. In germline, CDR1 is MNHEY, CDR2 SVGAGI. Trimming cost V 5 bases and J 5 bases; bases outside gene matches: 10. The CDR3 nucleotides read TGTGCCAGCAGTACGACGACAGGGGACGGATATGGCTACACCTTC. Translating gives CASSTTTGDGYGYTF.